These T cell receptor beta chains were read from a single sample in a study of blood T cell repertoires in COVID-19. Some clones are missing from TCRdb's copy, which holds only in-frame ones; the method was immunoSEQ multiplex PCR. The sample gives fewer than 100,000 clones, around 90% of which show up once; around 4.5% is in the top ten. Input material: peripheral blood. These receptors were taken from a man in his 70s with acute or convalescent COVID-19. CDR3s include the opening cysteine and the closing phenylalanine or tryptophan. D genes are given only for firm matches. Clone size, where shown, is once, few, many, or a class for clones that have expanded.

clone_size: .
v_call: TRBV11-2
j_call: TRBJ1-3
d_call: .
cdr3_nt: TGTGCCAGCAGCTTAGATCTATTCGGAAACACCATATATTTT
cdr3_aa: CASSLDLFGNTIYF

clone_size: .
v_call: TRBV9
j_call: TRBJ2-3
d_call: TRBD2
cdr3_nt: TGTGCCAGCAGCGAGGCGGCGGGGGGGCCGACAGATACGCAGTATTTT
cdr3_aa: CASSEAAGGPTDTQYF

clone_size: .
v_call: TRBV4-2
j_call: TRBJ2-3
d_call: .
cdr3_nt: TGTGCCAGCAGCCCGGCCCCAACCGGGGGGCAGGGAGATACGCAGTATTTT
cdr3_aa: CASSPAPTGGQGDTQYF

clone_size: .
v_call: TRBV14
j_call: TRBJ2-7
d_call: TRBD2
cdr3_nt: TGTGCCAGCAGCACCCCGGGAGGGGACTCCTACGAGCAGTACTTC
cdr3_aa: CASSTPGGDSYEQYF

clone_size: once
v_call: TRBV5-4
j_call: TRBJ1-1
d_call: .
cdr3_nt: TGTGCCAGCAGCAGAGGTGCTGAAGCTTTCTTT
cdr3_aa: CASSRGAEAFF

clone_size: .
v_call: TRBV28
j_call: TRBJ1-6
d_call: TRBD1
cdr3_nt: TGTGCCAGCAGTTCGTACCAGGGGGTCAATAATTCACCCCTCCACTTT
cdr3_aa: CASSSYQGVNNSPLHF

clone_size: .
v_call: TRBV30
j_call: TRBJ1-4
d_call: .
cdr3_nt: TGTGCCTGGAGTGTCGGTCAGGTTAATGAAAAACTGTTTTTT
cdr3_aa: CAWSVGQVNEKLFF

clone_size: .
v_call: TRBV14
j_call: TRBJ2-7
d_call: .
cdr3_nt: TGTGCCAGCAGCCAAGTGCGGGCCTACGAGCAGTACTTC
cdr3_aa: CASSQVRAYEQYF

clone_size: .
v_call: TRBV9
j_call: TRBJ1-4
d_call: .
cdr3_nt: TGTGCCAGCAGCGTAGGCCTGTCCAGGGATGAAAAACTGTTTTTT
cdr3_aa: CASSVGLSRDEKLFF

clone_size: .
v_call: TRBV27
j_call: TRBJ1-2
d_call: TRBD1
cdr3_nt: TGTGCCACCTACAGGGGATCGGGGGGCTACACCTTC
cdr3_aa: CATYRGSGGYTF

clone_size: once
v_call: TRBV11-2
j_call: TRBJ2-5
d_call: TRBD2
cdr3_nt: TGTGCCAGCAGCTTGACTAGCGGGGGAGGGGAGACCCAGTACTTC
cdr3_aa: CASSLTSGGGETQYF